A single T cell receptor beta chain is shown here with its context. The sample is drawn from a study of CXCR3-negative and CXCR3-positive naive CD8 T cells. The CDR3 length is 13 residues. Germline CDR1 is SGHKS and CDR2 is YYEKEE (reference sequence). 5' RACE that incorporated UMI labels was used to prepare the TRB cDNA libraries. For each CDR3 protein, TCRdb gives one entry from its re-call of the 5' RACE reads, without DNA. Its listing shows 45,000 to 65,000 distinct CDR3 sequences. Researchers sorted more than 250,000 cells of each CD8+ T cell subset in triplicate. This clonotype was sampled from a human donor in good health. Some clones in this sample may be carry-over from other donors' samples. The chain couples TRBV5-5 to TRBJ2-7. Sequencing input: memory CD8+ T cells from blood. The CDR3 spells CASSLVAKYEQYF.